The 27 T cell receptor beta chains given below trace back to one sample, sequenced in a study of blood T cell repertoires in COVID-19 (dated by TCRdb to about 2020). The library was prepared using the immunoSEQ multiplex PCR assay. TCRdb holds this immuneACCESS table with in-frame rearrangements only. Some clones are missing; in checked studies, unresolved V genes explain under half, and the rest has no known cause. The sample table contains over 200,000 clones; only one count was recorded for more than 75% of them. Roughly 15% of the sample comes from the top ten. Sample: PBMCs or T cells enriched from blood (not recorded which). The receptors were gathered from a man younger than 35 who had recovered from COVID-19.

The V and J genes are TRBV7-9 and TRBJ2-3; 16 bases map to TRBD2. Per germline, CDR1 SEHNR and CDR2 FQNEAQ (reference sequence). V lost 6 bases and J lost 2; bases outside the gene matches: 8. This CDR3 contains 18 residues. In DNA form, the CDR3 reads TGTGCCAGCAGGGGACTAGCGGGGGGGCCTATGTCCACAGATACGCAGTATTTT. This gives the protein CASRGLAGGPMSTDTQYF.

The CDR3 sequence: CASSLLTGSYEQYF. Written as DNA, the CDR3 is TGTGCCAGCAGCTTGCTGACAGGTAGCTACGAGCAGTACTTC. This chain links TRBV5-6 with TRBJ2-7; possibly TRBD1 for D (6 bases). V lost 1 base and J 3 bases, leaving 11 bases between the germline ends. The CDR3 runs to 14 residues. The germline gives CDR1 SGHDT, CDR2 YYEEEE.

This chain uses TRBV5-1 with TRBJ2-5, with D possibly being TRBD2 (5 bases). CDR3 length equals 15 residues. Trimming took off 3 bases at V and 2 bases at J, with 14 bases between the two ends. Looked up from germline, CDR1 is SGHRS and CDR2 is YFSETQ. The CDR3 is CASSSPAESQETQYF. DNA of the CDR3: TGCGCCAGCAGCTCCCCAGCGGAGAGTCAAGAGACCCAGTACTTC. Full variable domain (rest looked up from reference TRBV5-1 and TRBJ2-5): KAGVTQTPRYLIKTRGQQVTLSCSPISGHRSVSWYQQTPGQGLQFLFEYFSETQRNKGNFPGRFSGRQFSNSRSEMNVSTLELGDSALYLCASSSPAESQETQYFGPGTRLLVL.

This clone was counted between two and nine times. The genes are TRBV15 and TRBJ1-5; no firm D call. CDR1 is LNHNV, CDR2 YYDKDF, per germline (reference sequence). This CDR3 has 17 amino acids. V gave up 1 base and J gave up 0 bases, with 13 bases separating them. The CDR3 nucleotides read TGTGCCACCAGCAGAGTTCTGGTGGGAGGTAGCAATCAGCCCCAGCATTTT. Translated, it gives CATSRVLVGGSNQPQHF.

This clone was seen a single time. The V and J genes are TRBV3-1 (or the pseudogene TRBV3-2) and TRBJ1-3, with D unclear. Trimming pared 2 bases from V and 0 bases from J, leaving 14 bases between. The CDR3 length is 17 residues. Germline V lookup: CDR1 LGHDT, CDR2 YNNKEL (reference sequence). CDR3 amino acids: CASSQFRSHYSGNTIYF. The DNA for the CDR3 is TGTGCCAGCAGCCAATTCAGGTCTCATTACTCTGGAAACACCATATATTTT.

V usage is TRBV5-1 and J usage is TRBJ2-7; TRBD2 is a possible D gene (5 bases). The germline V gene has CDR1 SGHRS and CDR2 YFSETQ. V lost 0 bases, J lost 6 bases, and 16 bases lay in between. CDR3 size: 15 residues. CDR3 residues: CASSLVTSRLAEQYF. DNA for the CDR3: TGCGCCAGCAGCTTGGTCACTAGTAGACTGGCCGAGCAGTACTTC.

The sample holds a few counts of this clone. The CDR3 DNA sequence: TGTGCCAGCAGCCAAAGACTAGCGGGGGGGCCCGGGGAGCTGTTTTTT. Translation gives CASSQRLAGGPGELFF. V usage is TRBV11-2 and J usage is TRBJ2-2; 14 bases agree with TRBD2. The CDR3 contains 16 residues. The germline V gene encodes CDR1 SGHAT and CDR2 FQNNGV. V gave up 5 bases and J gave up 6 bases; unmatched junction bases: 5.

This clone was detected only once. The chain couples TRBV5-1 to TRBJ2-6, with TRBD1 matching 8 bases. Germline V gene data show CDR1 as SGHRS and CDR2 as YFSETQ. The CDR3 consists of 18 residues. V was clipped by 0 bases and J by 1 base; unmatched bases: 6. In nucleotides, the CDR3 is TGCGCCAGCAGCTTGGATGGACAGGGATTTTCTGGGGCCAACGTCCTGACTTTC. As protein: CASSLDGQGFSGANVLTF.

The rearrangement joins TRBV10-3 to TRBJ1-6, with TRBD1 identical over 8 bases. CDR3 length: 14 amino acids. Germline CDR1 reads ENHRY; CDR2 reads SYGVKD. V was clipped by 10 bases and J by 9 bases; unmatched bases: 11. The CDR3 protein is CATSRGLESSPLHF. CDR3 nucleotide sequence: TGTGCCACCTCCAGGGGGCTTGAGAGTTCACCCCTCCACTTT.

This rearrangement joins TRBV28 to TRBJ1-6; TRBD1 is a possible D gene (6 bases). V was clipped by 5 bases and J by 4 bases, with 15 bases between them. The CDR3 is 16 amino acids. In germline, CDR1 is MDHEN, CDR2 SYDVKM. The chain's CDR3 is CASSLNTRGYNSPLHF. CDR3 in DNA: TGTGCCAGCAGTCTCAACACCAGGGGATATAATTCACCCCTCCACTTT.

J is TRBJ2-7 and V is TRBV11-2; 10 bases are a match to TRBD2. J gave up 4 bases and V 5 bases, and 11 bases lay outside the gene matches. CDR3 length: 16 residues. Germline loops: CDR1 SGHAT, CDR2 FQNNGV. CDR3 sequence (DNA): TGTGCCAGCAGCCCCAGGACTAGCGGACAGGTTTACGAGCAGTACTTC. Its translation: CASSPRTSGQVYEQYF.

The gene calls are TRBV3-1 (or the pseudogene TRBV3-2) and TRBJ1-2; D is undetermined. The CDR3 totals 13 residues. The germline V and J ends were trimmed by 5 bases and 7 bases, with 14 bases remaining between them. Germline assignment: CDR1 LGHDT and CDR2 YNNKEL (reference sequence). The CDR3: CASSSGPGGGYTF. CDR3 DNA sequence: TGTGCCAGCAGCTCCGGTCCGGGTGGTGGCTACACCTTC.

This chain's CDR3 is CASRRAQGDNQPQHF. In nucleotides, the CDR3 is TGTGCCAGCAGACGCGCCCAGGGGGACAATCAGCCCCAGCATTTT. This rearrangement joins TRBV28 to TRBJ1-5, with 7 bases aligning to TRBD1. After removal of 6 bases from V and 3 bases from J, the junction contained 8 bases not matched to a gene. From germline, CDR1 is MDHEN and CDR2 SYDVKM. The CDR3 spans 15 residues.

V gene TRBV5-5 combines with J gene TRBJ2-1, with 9 bases aligning to TRBD1. Trimming at V came to 0 bases and at J to 7 bases, leaving 8 bases not matched to a gene. Looked up from germline, CDR1 is SGHKS and CDR2 is YYEKEE (reference sequence). This CDR3 contains 16 residues. The CDR3 region has the DNA TGTGCCAGCAGCTTGGCCCCAGGACAGGGGCTTAATGAGCAGTTCTTC. Translated, it gives CASSLAPGQGLNEQFF.

The chain employs TRBV2 and TRBJ2-1; TRBD2 agrees at 13 bases. Germline V gene lookup returns CDR1 SNHLY and CDR2 FYNNEI. The CDR3 consists of 16 residues. V lost 5 bases, J lost 8 bases, and 9 bases stayed unmatched. This CDR3 is CASSLTGLAGEYEQFF. For the CDR3, the DNA is TGTGCCAGCAGTCTTACCGGACTAGCGGGGGAGTATGAGCAGTTCTTC.

CDR3 DNA: TGTGCCAGCAGCCAAGTGGGGGGGCGATTCGGAAACACCATATATTTT. Translation gives CASSQVGGRFGNTIYF. The chain employs TRBV3-1 (or the pseudogene TRBV3-2) and TRBJ1-3, with a possible D match to TRBD1 (6 bases). Germline assignment: CDR1 LGHDT and CDR2 YNNKEL (reference sequence). V gave up 1 base and J gave up 4 bases, with 14 bases separating them. The CDR3 consists of 16 residues.

The chain combines TRBV7-8 with TRBJ1-2; 7 bases align to TRBD1. Germline V CDR1 and CDR2: SGHVS, FQNEAQ. This CDR3 region has 13 residues. V dropped 4 bases and J dropped 2; count of bases not matched to a gene: 1. Here the CDR3 DNA reads TGTGCCAGCAGCTCGGGACAGAACTATGGCTACACCTTC. Encoded protein: CASSSGQNYGYTF.

V is TRBV18 and J is TRBJ1-1; 9 positions agree with TRBD1. Germline loops: CDR1 KGHSH, CDR2 LQKENI. The V and J ends lost 5 bases and 2 bases, in that order; junction bases with no gene match: 6. This CDR3 region has 15 residues. The CDR3 sequence: CASSGQGKFNTEAFF. As DNA, the CDR3 is TGTGCCAGCTCAGGACAGGGGAAATTTAACACTGAAGCTTTCTTT.

This clone was seen only a few times. This sequence joins TRBV6-6 and TRBJ2-1, with TRBD2 matching 10 bases. Germline V lookup: CDR1 MNHNY, CDR2 SVGAGI (reference sequence). J lost 5 bases, V lost 5 bases, and 24 bases had no gene match. The CDR3 sequence is 21 residues long. The DNA of the CDR3 is TGTGCCAGCAGTCCGACCCGGAGTAGCGGGAGGCCACGATCATCCAACAATGAGCAGTTCTTC. Amino acids: CASSPTRSSGRPRSSNNEQFF.

V gene TRBV27 combines with J gene TRBJ2-7; 9 bases are shared with TRBD1. V lost 5 bases to trimming and J lost 2 bases; unmatched junction nucleotides: 10. The germline V gene encodes CDR1 MNHEY and CDR2 SMNVEV (reference sequence). The CDR3 runs 16 residues. CDR3 sequence reads: CASSTQGAYLPYEQYF. The CDR3, as DNA: TGTGCCAGCAGTACACAGGGGGCCTACCTACCCTACGAGCAGTACTTC.

The count of this clone is one. The rearrangement uses TRBV24-1 and TRBJ2-1; 13 bases align to TRBD2. Per germline, CDR1 KGHDR and CDR2 SFDVKD. The CDR3 is made up of 19 amino acids. J gave up 0 bases and V 7 bases, and 11 bases lay outside the gene matches. The CDR3 protein is CATSPPGLAGTSSYNEQFF. In DNA, the CDR3 is TGTGCCACCAGCCCTCCGGGACTAGCGGGAACCAGCTCCTACAATGAGCAGTTCTTC.

The chain employs TRBV7-9 and TRBJ2-1, with 9 nucleotides matching TRBD2. Germline values: CDR1 SEHNR, CDR2 FQNEAQ (reference sequence). V shed 11 bases, J shed 7 bases, and the junction held 12 bases outside the gene matches. The CDR3 totals 14 residues. The CDR3 reads CAAVDSGGVNEQFF. In DNA, the CDR3 is TGTGCCGCGGTGGATAGCGGGGGCGTAAATGAGCAGTTCTTC.

This clone was detected only once. The chain has TRBV13 and TRBJ1-2; 12 nucleotides agree with TRBD1. This CDR3 spans 15 amino acids. V shed 4 bases and J 6 bases; nucleotides not matched to a gene: 6. The germline CDR1 and CDR2 sequences are PRHDT and FYEKMQ (reference sequence). DNA of the CDR3: TGTGCCAGCAGCTCCGGGACAGGGGGCCCGAATGGCTACACCTTC. As protein: CASSSGTGGPNGYTF.

Here the CDR3 reads CASSLSYSTLEAFF. The CDR3 coding sequence is TGTGCCAGCAGTTTATCGTACAGTACCCTTGAAGCTTTCTTT. The V and J genes are TRBV27 and TRBJ1-1; no reliable D call. Germline CDR1 and CDR2: MNHEY and SMNVEV (reference sequence). Between the trimmed V and J ends, which lost 0 bases and 7 bases, there was a span of 12 bases. This CDR3 contains 14 residues.

This clone was detected once. The gene calls are TRBV23-1 and TRBJ1-2; TRBD1 matches at 8 bases. TRBV23-1 belongs to the ORF category, with a function that is uncertain. There are 11 residues in the CDR3. CDR3 nucleotide sequence: TGCGCTGCGACAGGGGCCGCCGACTACACCTTC. Protein product: CAATGAADYTF.

The chain uses TRBV5-1 and TRBJ1-4; a possible D gene is TRBD1 (6 bases). This CDR3 region has 15 residues. The germline V gene has CDR1 SGHRS and CDR2 YFSETQ. V lost 0 bases, J lost 8 bases, and 14 bases lay in between. The CDR3 reads CASSLGSGVLEKLFF. The CDR3 nucleotides are TGCGCCAGCAGCTTGGGGTCAGGGGTACTGGAAAAACTGTTTTTT.

V gene TRBV10-1 combines with J gene TRBJ2-3; 9 nucleotides align to TRBD2. Germline V gives CDR1 WNHNN, CDR2 SYGVQD (reference sequence). This CDR3 is 14 amino acids long. With 6 bases clipped from V and 4 bases from J, the junction kept 5 bases outside the gene matches. CDR3 sequence (DNA): TGCGCCAGCAGGGCTAGCGGGGACGCAGATACGCAGTATTTT. This codes for CASRASGDADTQYF.